This T cell receptor beta chain appears in the sequencing data of a study of blood T cell repertoires in COVID-19. Study context: Some COVID-19 samples were acute and others convalescent; all came from the United States, Italy and Spain.

The length of the CDR3 is 17 residues. Germline CDR1 is MGHRA and CDR2 is YSYEKL. The ends lost 5 bases at V and 6 bases at J; junction bases unmatched: 17. This table comes from immunoSEQ multiplex PCR, and its TCRdb copy is limited to in-frame clones, with some not included. The sample consists of 200,000 to 250,000 clones, about nine tenths of them appearing once. Everyone who took part was roughly 18 to 89 years old, and they came from over 20 US areas. Material for sequencing was PBMCs or T cells enriched from blood (not recorded which). The TCR comes from a woman younger than 30 who had recovered from COVID-19. The rearrangement links TRBV4-1 to TRBJ1-2; 8 bases agree with TRBD1. The CDR3 reads CASSGRAGGSFLDGYTF. DNA for the CDR3: TGCGCCAGCAGCGGTCGGGCAGGGGGCTCCTTCTTGGATGGCTACACCTTC.